These 15 T cell receptor beta chains were sequenced from one sample in a study of control samples from healthy donors and cancer patients. Method: immunoSEQ multiplex PCR; TCRdb's copy keeps in-frame clones and lacks some. The repertoire has roughly 55,000 clones, about 92% of them found once; the top ten carry approximately 1.5%. The sample consisted of PBMCs. The receptors were sampled from a man aged 35-49 years with colorectal cancer.

The rearrangement joins TRBV5-1 to TRBJ2-7; no clear D. CDR3 size: 13 residues. Germline CDR1 reads SGHRS; CDR2 reads YFSETQ. V lost 0 bases, J lost 2 bases, and 6 bases lay in between. The CDR3 bases are TGCGCCAGCAGCTTGGCCCCCACCTACGAGCAGTACTTC. Protein sequence: CASSLAPTYEQYF.

The rearrangement links TRBV4-1 to TRBJ2-7; D gene ambiguous. Trimming cost V 4 bases and J 3 bases, with 13 bases left between them. There are 14 residues in the CDR3. CDR1 and CDR2 from the germline V gene are MGHRA and YSYEKL. The DNA for the CDR3 is TGCGCCAGCAGCCTCGGACCCGGCGGCTACGAGCAGTACTTC. Protein sequence: CASSLGPGGYEQYF.

The genes are TRBV15 and TRBJ2-5; 9 bases fit TRBD2. Trimming cost V 1 base and J 3 bases; bases outside gene matches: 9. Germline V lookup: CDR1 LNHNV, CDR2 YYDKDF (reference sequence). The CDR3 runs to 17 residues. CDR3 bases: TGTGCCACCAGCAGAGGCCTCGGCGGGGGGGCCAAAGAGACCCAGTACTTC. Translating it yields CATSRGLGGGAKETQYF.

The chain uses TRBV18 and TRBJ1-3; TRBD1 matches at 7 bases. V trimming: 10 bases; J trimming: 2 bases; junction bases outside the gene matches: 5. Germline V lookup: CDR1 KGHSH, CDR2 LQKENI. The CDR3 is made up of 13 amino acids. The CDR3 DNA sequence: TGTGCCACACGGGACAGCCCTGGAAACACCATATATTTT. Amino acid sequence: CATRDSPGNTIYF.

The chain is built from TRBV7-8 and TRBJ2-7, with D unclear. The V gene's germline CDR1 is SGHVS and CDR2 FQNEAQ. The CDR3 totals 12 residues. V was cut by 4 bases and J by 4 bases, with 8 bases left in between. Here the CDR3 DNA reads TGTGCCAGCAGCTCTCAAATGTACGAGCAGTACTTC. This codes for CASSSQMYEQYF.

The chain has TRBV7-3 and TRBJ1-1; unclear D gene. The CDR3 is made up of 13 amino acids. Germline CDR1 and CDR2: SGHTA and FQGTGA. V shed 4 bases and J shed 4 bases, with 10 bases lying between them. In DNA form, the CDR3 reads TGTGCCAGCAGCTCGAGAGATGGCACTGAAGCTTTCTTT. This encodes CASSSRDGTEAFF. Using reference TRBV7-3 and TRBJ1-1 for the parts outside the CDR3, the full variable domain is GAGVSQTPSNKVTEKGKYVELRCDPISGHTALYWYRQSLGQGPEFLIYFQGTGAADDSGLPNDRFFAVRPEGSVSTLKIQRTERGDSAVYLCASSSRDGTEAFFGQGTRLTVV.

The rearrangement joins TRBV19 to TRBJ2-7, with a possible D match to TRBD2 (5 bases). V dropped 5 bases and J dropped 2 bases, with 10 bases sitting between them. Per germline, CDR1 LNHDA and CDR2 SQIVND (reference sequence). This CDR3 is 13 amino acids long. The CDR3 spells CASSPQRAYEQYF. DNA for the CDR3: TGTGCCAGTAGTCCCCAGAGGGCCTACGAGCAGTACTTC.

The chain joins TRBV7-2 to TRBJ1-5; no clear D. Germline CDR1 SGHTA, CDR2 FQGNSA. The CDR3 is made up of 15 amino acids. V gave up 1 base and J gave up 0 bases, with 7 bases separating them. The DNA of the CDR3 is TGTGCCAGCAGCTTAGAGTCCCTTAGCAATCAGCCCCAGCATTTT. Its protein product is CASSLESLSNQPQHF.

The J gene is TRBJ2-2, the V gene TRBV11-2; D is tentatively TRBD1 or TRBD2 (5 bases each). With 5 bases removed from V and 2 bases from J, the gap between germline ends came to 9 bases. Per germline, CDR1 SGHAT and CDR2 FQNNGV. The CDR3 has 14 amino acids. The CDR3 coding sequence is TGTGCCAGCAGCACCCGGGACAACACCGGGGAGCTGTTTTTT. Protein: CASSTRDNTGELFF.

The J gene is TRBJ1-2, the V gene TRBV7-9, with D unresolved. Per germline, CDR1 SEHNR and CDR2 FQNEAQ (reference sequence). V was cut by 9 bases and J by 5 bases, with 10 bases left in between. The CDR3 is 11 residues long. This CDR3 reads CASTREYGYTF. The CDR3, as DNA: TGTGCCAGTACGAGGGAATATGGCTACACCTTC.

V is TRBV7-3 and J is TRBJ2-5; D unresolved. The CDR3 consists of 13 residues. V lost 1 base to trimming and J lost 4 bases, with 7 bases between them. Looked up from germline, CDR1 is SGHTA and CDR2 is FQGTGA. This CDR3 is CASSLSPAETQYF. The CDR3 nucleotides are TGTGCCAGCAGCTTAAGTCCCGCAGAGACCCAGTACTTC.

This clone was recorded only once. This chain connects TRBV5-8 to TRBJ2-1, with D possibly being TRBD2 (6 bases). CDR1 is SGHTS and CDR2 is YDEGEE in the germline V gene. This CDR3 contains 16 residues. V lost 8 bases to trimming and J lost 4 bases, with 22 bases between them. CDR3 sequence reads: CASGTSPAGLYNEQFF. The CDR3, as DNA: TGTGCCAGTGGGACCTCTCCAGCGGGTCTATACAATGAGCAGTTCTTC.

The chain has TRBV9 and TRBJ2-1; 10 nucleotides match TRBD2. Trimming took 7 bases from V and 10 from J; bases not matched to a gene: 11. The CDR3 length is 14 residues. Per the germline V gene, CDR1 is SGDLS and CDR2 is YYNGEE. CDR3 sequence reads: CASAWLAGAGEQFF. CDR3 coding DNA: TGTGCCAGCGCCTGGCTAGCGGGGGCGGGAGAGCAGTTCTTC.

The rearrangement links TRBV2 to TRBJ2-1; 8 bases line up with TRBD2. The germline V gene has CDR1 SNHLY and CDR2 FYNNEI. V lost 6 bases and J lost 0; bases outside the gene matches: 7. The CDR3 is made up of 16 amino acids. For the CDR3, the DNA is TGTGCCAGCAGGGATTTAGCGGGGAGCTCCTACAATGAGCAGTTCTTC. Translating it yields CASRDLAGSSYNEQFF.

This rearrangement joins TRBV19 to TRBJ1-1, with D unresolved. V was shortened by 3 bases and J by 0 bases, with 8 bases between the two germline ends. Germline lookup yields CDR1 LNHDA and CDR2 SQIVND (reference sequence). This CDR3 comprises 14 residues. CDR3: CASSIKGLNTEAFF. The CDR3 coding sequence is TGTGCCAGTAGTATTAAGGGCCTGAACACTGAAGCTTTCTTT.